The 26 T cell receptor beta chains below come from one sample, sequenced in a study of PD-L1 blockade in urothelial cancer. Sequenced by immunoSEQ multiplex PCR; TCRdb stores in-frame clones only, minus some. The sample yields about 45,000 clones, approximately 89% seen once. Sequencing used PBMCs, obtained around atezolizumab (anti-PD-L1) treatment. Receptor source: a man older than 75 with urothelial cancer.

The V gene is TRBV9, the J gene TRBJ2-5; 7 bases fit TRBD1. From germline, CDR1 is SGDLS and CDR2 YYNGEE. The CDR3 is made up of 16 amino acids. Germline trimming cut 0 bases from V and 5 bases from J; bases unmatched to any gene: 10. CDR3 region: CASSVEVTGVRETQYF. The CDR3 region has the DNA TGTGCCAGCAGCGTAGAAGTTACAGGGGTTCGCGAGACCCAGTACTTC.

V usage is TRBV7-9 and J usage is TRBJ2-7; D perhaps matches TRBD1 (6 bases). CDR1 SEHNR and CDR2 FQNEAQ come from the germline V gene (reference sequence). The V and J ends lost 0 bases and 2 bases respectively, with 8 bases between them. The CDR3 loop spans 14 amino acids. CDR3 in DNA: TGTGCCAGCAGCTTAGCGCAGGGGACCTACGAGCAGTACTTC. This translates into CASSLAQGTYEQYF.

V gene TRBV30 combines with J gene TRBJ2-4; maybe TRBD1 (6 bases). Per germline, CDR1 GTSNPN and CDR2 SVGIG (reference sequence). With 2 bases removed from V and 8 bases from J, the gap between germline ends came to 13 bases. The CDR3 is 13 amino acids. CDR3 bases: TGTGCCTGGAGTCCGCAGGGGTTGGACATTCAGTACTTC. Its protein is CAWSPQGLDIQYF. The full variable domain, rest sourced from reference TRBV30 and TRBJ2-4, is SQTIHQWPATLVQPVGSPLSLECTVEGTSNPNLYWYRQAAGRGLQLLFYSVGIGQISSEVPQNLSASRPQDRQFILSSKKLLLSDSGFYLCAWSPQGLDIQYFGAGTRLSVL.

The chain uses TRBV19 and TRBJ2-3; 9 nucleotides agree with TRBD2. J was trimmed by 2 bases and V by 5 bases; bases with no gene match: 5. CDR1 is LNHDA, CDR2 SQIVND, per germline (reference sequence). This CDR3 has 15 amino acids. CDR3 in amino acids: CASSSSGGTTDTQYF. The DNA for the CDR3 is TGTGCCAGTAGTTCGAGCGGGGGGACCACAGATACGCAGTATTTT.

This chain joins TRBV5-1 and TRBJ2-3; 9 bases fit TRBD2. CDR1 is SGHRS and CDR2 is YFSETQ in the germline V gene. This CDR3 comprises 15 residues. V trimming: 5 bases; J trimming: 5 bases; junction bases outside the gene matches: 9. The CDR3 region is CASRETGLARDTQYF. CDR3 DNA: TGCGCCAGCAGGGAGACTGGACTAGCGAGAGATACGCAGTATTTT.

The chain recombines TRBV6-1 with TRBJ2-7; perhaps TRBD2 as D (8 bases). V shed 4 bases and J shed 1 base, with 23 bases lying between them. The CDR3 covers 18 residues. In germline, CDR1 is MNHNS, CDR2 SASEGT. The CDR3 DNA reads TGTGCCAGCAGTGGACAGGGAAGGGTGGGGACTAGGTCCTACGAGCAGTACTTC. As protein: CASSGQGRVGTRSYEQYF.

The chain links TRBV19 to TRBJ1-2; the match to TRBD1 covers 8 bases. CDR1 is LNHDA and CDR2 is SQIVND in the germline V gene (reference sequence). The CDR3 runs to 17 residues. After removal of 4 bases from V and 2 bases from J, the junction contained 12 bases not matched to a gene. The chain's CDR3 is CASSTTGGMGGNYGYTF. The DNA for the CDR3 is TGTGCCAGTAGTACAACAGGGGGAATGGGAGGGAACTATGGCTACACCTTC.

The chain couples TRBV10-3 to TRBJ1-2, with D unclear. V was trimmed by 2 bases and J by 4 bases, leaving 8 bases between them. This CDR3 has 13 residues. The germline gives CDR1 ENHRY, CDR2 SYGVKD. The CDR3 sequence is CAISEEGGYGYTF. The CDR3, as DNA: TGTGCCATCAGTGAGGAAGGAGGCTATGGCTACACCTTC.

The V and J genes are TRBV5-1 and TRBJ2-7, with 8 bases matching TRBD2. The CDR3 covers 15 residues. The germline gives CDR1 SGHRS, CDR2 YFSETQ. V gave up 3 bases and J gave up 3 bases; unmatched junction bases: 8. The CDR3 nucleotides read TGCGCCAGCAGCTCTCGGGGGGGGCCTAACTACGAGCAGTACTTC. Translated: CASSSRGGPNYEQYF.

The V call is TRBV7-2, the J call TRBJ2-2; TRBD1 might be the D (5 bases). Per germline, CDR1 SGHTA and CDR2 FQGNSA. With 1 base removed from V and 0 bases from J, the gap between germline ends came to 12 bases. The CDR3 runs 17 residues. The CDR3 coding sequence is TGTGCCAGCAGCTTAGGTCCCAGGGATACGAACACCGGGGAGCTGTTTTTT. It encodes CASSLGPRDTNTGELFF. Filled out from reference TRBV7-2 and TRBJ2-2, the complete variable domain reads GAGVSQSPSNKVTEKGKDVELRCDPISGHTALYWYRQSLGQGLEFLIYFQGNSAPDKSGLPSDRFSAERTGGSVSTLTIQRTQQEDSAVYLCASSLGPRDTNTGELFFGEGSRLTVL.

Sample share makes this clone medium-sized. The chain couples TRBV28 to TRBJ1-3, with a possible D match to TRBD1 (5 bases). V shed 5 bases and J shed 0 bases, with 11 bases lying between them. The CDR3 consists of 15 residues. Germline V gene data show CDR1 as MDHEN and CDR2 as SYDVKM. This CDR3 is CASSPTDNSGNTIYF. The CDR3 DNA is TGTGCCAGCAGTCCTACGGACAACTCTGGAAACACCATATATTTT.

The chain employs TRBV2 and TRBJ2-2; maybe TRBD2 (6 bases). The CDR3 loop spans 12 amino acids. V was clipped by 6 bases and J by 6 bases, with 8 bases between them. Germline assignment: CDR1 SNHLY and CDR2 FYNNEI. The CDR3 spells CASREGPGELFF. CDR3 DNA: TGTGCCAGCAGGGAGGGGCCCGGGGAGCTGTTTTTT.

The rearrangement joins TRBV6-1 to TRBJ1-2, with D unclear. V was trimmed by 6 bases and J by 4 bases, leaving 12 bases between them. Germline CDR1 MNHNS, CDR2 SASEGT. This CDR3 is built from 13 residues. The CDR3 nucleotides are TGTGCCAGCAGACCCGGGAGAGTCTATGGCTACACCTTC. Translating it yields CASRPGRVYGYTF.

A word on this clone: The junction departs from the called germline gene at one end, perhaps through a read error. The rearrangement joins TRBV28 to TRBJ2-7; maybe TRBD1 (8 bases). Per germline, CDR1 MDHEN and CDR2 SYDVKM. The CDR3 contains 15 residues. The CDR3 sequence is CACRGGDRNFGEQYF. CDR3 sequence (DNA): TGTGCCTGCAGGGGGGGGGACAGGAATTTTGGGGAGCAGTACTTC.

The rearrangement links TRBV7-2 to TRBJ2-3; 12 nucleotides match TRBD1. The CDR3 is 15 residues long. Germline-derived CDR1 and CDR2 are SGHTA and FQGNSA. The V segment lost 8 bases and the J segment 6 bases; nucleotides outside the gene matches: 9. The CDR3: CASRSRDRGRDTQYF. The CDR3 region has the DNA TGTGCCAGCCGCTCAAGGGACAGGGGGCGGGATACGCAGTATTTT.

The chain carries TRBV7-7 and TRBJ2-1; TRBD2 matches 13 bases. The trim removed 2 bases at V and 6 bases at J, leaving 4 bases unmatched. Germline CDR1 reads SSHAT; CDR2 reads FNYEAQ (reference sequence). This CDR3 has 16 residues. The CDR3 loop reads CASSLQLAGGPNEQFF. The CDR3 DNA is TGTGCCAGCAGCTTACAACTAGCGGGAGGGCCCAATGAGCAGTTCTTC.

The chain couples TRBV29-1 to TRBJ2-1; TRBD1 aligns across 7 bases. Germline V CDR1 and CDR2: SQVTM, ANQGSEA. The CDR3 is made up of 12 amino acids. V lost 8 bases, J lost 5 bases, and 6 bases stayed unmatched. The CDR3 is CSLGTVNNEQFF. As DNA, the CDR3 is TGCAGCCTCGGGACAGTAAACAATGAGCAGTTCTTC.

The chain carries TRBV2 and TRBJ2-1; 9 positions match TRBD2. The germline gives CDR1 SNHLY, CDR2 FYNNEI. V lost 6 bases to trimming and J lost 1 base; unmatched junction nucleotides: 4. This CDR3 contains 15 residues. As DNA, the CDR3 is TGTGCCAGCAGGCCACTAGCGGGTTCCTACAATGAGCAGTTCTTC. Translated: CASRPLAGSYNEQFF.

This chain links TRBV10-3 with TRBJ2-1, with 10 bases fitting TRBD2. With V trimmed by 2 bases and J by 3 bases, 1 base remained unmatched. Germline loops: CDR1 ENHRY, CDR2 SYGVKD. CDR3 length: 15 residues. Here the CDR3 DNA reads TGTGCCATCAGTGAGACTAGCGGGATCTACAATGAGCAGTTCTTC. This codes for CAISETSGIYNEQFF.

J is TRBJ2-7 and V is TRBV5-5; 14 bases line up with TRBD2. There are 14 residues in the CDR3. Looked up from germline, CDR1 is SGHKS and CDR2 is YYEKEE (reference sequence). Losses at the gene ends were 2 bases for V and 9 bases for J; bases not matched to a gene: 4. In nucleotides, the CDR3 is TGTGCCAGCAGCTTCGGGACTAGCGGGGGTGTGCAGTACTTC. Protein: CASSFGTSGGVQYF. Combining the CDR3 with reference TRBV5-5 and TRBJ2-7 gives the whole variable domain DAGVTQSPTHLIKTRGQQVTLRCSPISGHKSVSWYQQVLGQGPQFIFQYYEKEERGRGNFPDRFSARQFPNYSSELNVNALLLGDSALYLCASSFGTSGGVQYFGPGTRLTVT.

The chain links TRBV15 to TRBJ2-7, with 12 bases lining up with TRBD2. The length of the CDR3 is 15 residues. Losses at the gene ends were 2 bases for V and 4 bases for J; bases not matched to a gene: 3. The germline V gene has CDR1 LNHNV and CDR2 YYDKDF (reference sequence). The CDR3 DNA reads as TGTGCCACCAGCAGACCTAGCGGGAGGGGTTACGAGCAGTACTTC. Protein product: CATSRPSGRGYEQYF.

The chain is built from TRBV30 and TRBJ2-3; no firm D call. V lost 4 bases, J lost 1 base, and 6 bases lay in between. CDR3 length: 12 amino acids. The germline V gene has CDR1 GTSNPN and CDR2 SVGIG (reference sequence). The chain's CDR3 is CAWNPGTDTQYF. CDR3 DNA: TGTGCCTGGAATCCAGGCACAGATACGCAGTATTTT. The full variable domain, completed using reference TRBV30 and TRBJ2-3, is SQTIHQWPATLVQPVGSPLSLECTVEGTSNPNLYWYRQAAGRGLQLLFYSVGIGQISSEVPQNLSASRPQDRQFILSSKKLLLSDSGFYLCAWNPGTDTQYFGPGTRLTVL.

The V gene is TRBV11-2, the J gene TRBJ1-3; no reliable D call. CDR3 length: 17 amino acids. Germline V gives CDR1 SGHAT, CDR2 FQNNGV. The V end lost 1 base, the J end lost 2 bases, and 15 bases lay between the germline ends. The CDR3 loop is CASSLAPAGSTGNTIYF. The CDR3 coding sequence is TGTGCCAGCAGCTTAGCCCCGGCGGGGTCGACTGGAAACACCATATATTTT.

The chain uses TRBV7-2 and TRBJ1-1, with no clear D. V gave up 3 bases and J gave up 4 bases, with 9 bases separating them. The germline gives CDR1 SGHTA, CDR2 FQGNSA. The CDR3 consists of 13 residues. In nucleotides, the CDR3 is TGTGCCAGCAGCTTGAACGGGTTCACTGAAGCTTTCTTT. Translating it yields CASSLNGFTEAFF.

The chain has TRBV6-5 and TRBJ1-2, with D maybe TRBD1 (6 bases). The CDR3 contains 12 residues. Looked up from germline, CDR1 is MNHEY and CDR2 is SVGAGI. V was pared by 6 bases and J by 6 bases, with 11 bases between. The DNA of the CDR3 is TGTGCCAGCAGCAGGGGCGACGATGGCTACACCTTC. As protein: CASSRGDDGYTF.

Written as DNA, the CDR3 is TGTGCCAGCAGTGCTGGACAGGGCTGGGAAGAGACCCAGTACTTC. Translation gives CASSAGQGWEETQYF. This chain connects TRBV25-1 to TRBJ2-5, with 8 bases identical to TRBD1. V lost 4 bases to trimming and J lost 3 bases; unmatched junction nucleotides: 7. Germline V gives CDR1 MGHDK, CDR2 SYGVNS. The length of the CDR3 is 15 residues. The entire variable domain, with the rest obtained from reference TRBV25-1 and TRBJ2-5, is as follows: EADIYQTPRYLVIGTGKKITLECSQTMGHDKMYWYQQDPGMELHLIHYSYGVNSTEKGDLSSESTVSRIRTEHFPLTLESARPSHTSQYLCASSAGQGWEETQYFGPGTRLLVL.